This T cell receptor beta chain stems from a study of Ad26.COV2.S vaccination and SARS-CoV-2 variants. The assay was immunoSEQ multiplex PCR, and TCRdb's table has in-frame clones only and misses some. The sample includes around 94,000 clones, 80% seen only once; the top ten take 15% to 20%. The CDR3 is 14 amino acids. Germline lookup yields CDR1 MNHEY and CDR2 SVGEGT. V was clipped by 4 bases and J by 6 bases; unmatched bases: 5. This sample comprised peripheral blood, obtained after recovery from COVID-19. This rearrangement joins TRBV6-2 or TRBV6-3 to TRBJ2-3; 9 nucleotides agree with TRBD2. The receptor comes from a human donor who had recovered from COVID-19. CDR3: CASSWAGGPDTQYF. The CDR3 nucleotides are TGTGCCAGCAGTTGGGCGGGGGGGCCGGATACGCAGTATTTT.